This TCR beta chain was documented in a study of long-term antiretroviral therapy in people with HIV. Version v3.0 of the immunoSEQ assay was performed at survey level. The data were produced by immunoSEQ multiplex PCR, yet TCRdb's version contains in-frame clones alone and is incomplete. The top ten hold about 5.3% of the sample, which has tens of thousands of clones, roughly 84% seen once. Trimming left V 8 bases short and J 2 bases short, with 13 bases between. The CDR3 spans 14 residues. The germline CDR1 and CDR2 sequences are SNHLY and FYNNEI. Sequenced material: unsorted PBMCs, taken roughly 2.9 years before starting antiretroviral therapy. The TCR sequence derives from a woman aged 25-40 years with HIV. The chain joins TRBV2 to TRBJ1-5, with a weak D call TRBD1 (6 bases). The CDR3 reads CASSGVEGNQPQHF. DNA for the CDR3: TGTGCCAGCTCAGGGGTAGAGGGCAATCAGCCCCAGCATTTT. Supplemented by reference TRBV2 and TRBJ1-5, the full variable domain reads EPEVTQTPSHQVTQMGQEVILRCVPISNHLYFYWYRQILGQKVEFLVSFYNNEISEKSEIFDDQFSVERPDGSNFTLKIRSTKLEDSAMYFCASSGVEGNQPQHFGDGTRLSIL.